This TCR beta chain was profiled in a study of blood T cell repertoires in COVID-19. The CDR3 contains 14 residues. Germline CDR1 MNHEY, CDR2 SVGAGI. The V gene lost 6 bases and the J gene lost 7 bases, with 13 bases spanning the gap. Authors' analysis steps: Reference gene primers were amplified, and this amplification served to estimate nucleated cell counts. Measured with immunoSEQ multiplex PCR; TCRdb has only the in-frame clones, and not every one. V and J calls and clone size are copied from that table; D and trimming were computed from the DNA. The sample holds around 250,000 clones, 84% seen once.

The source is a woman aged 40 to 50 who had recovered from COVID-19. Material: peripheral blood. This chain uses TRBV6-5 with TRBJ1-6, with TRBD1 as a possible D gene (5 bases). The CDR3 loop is CASRPVHRNSPLHF. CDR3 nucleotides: TGTGCCAGCAGACCCGTTCACAGGAATTCACCCCTCCACTTT.